One sample yielded the 5 T cell receptor beta chains listed below, sequenced in a study of OX40 agonist ivuxolimab in advanced cancers. Libraries were made using the immunoSEQ multiplex PCR assay. TCRdb provides this immuneACCESS table in a form limited to in-frame rearrangements. Some clones are lacking; in checked studies, under half of them reflect an unresolved V gene, and why the rest are absent is not known. This sample comprises approximately 70,000 clones, around 82% of them detected only once. The ten largest clonotypes hold roughly 7.9% of the sample. Material: CD4+ or CD8+ T cells sorted from blood, obtained in a trial of the OX40 agonist ivuxolimab. Receptors originate from an adult with an advanced solid tumor such as melanoma, head and neck, liver or kidney cancer.

The chain is built from TRBV14 and TRBJ2-3, with D possibly TRBD1 on 6 matching bases. The CDR3 extends over 17 amino acids. Germline V gene sequence: CDR1 SGHDN, CDR2 FVKESK. V was clipped by 2 bases and J by 2 bases, with 17 bases between them. The DNA for the CDR3 is TGTGCCAGCAGCCAACTCCGGGCGGACAGATTCACAGATACGCAGTATTTT. Translated: CASSQLRADRFTDTQYF.

The chain is built from TRBV6-5 and TRBJ2-4; a weak D match, TRBD2 (5 bases). Per the germline V gene, CDR1 is MNHEY and CDR2 is SVGAGI. The length of the CDR3 is 13 residues. Trimming took 5 bases from V and 9 from J, leaving 14 bases between them. The CDR3 region is CASSATGVGIQYF. CDR3 DNA sequence: TGTGCCAGCAGTGCCACCGGGGTAGGCATTCAGTACTTC.

V and J are TRBV7-9 and TRBJ1-3, with 8 nucleotides matching TRBD1. J lost 2 bases, V lost 5 bases, and 11 bases had no gene match. The CDR3 extends over 17 amino acids. Germline CDR1 SEHNR, CDR2 FQNEAQ (reference sequence). The DNA of the CDR3 is TGTGCCAGCAGCCCCGGACAGGGATTTGGGGCTGGAAACACCATATATTTT. Residues: CASSPGQGFGAGNTIYF.

This clone occurred a few times. This rearrangement joins TRBV19 to TRBJ2-5; perhaps TRBD1 as D (6 bases). Looked up from germline, CDR1 is LNHDA and CDR2 is SQIVND (reference sequence). With 4 bases removed from V and 2 bases from J, the gap between germline ends came to 14 bases. The CDR3 extends over 15 amino acids. The CDR3 coding sequence is TGTGCCAGTAGTACCGGTTGGGGGCTGCAAGAGACCCAGTACTTC. It translates to CASSTGWGLQETQYF. Full variable domain (rest looked up from reference TRBV19 and TRBJ2-5): DGGITQSPKYLFRKEGQNVTLSCEQNLNHDAMYWYRQDPGQGLRLIYYSQIVNDFQKGDIAEGYSVSREKKESFPLTVTSAQKNPTAFYLCASSTGWGLQETQYFGPGTRLLVL.

This sequence joins TRBV18 and TRBJ2-7; 8 nucleotides agree with TRBD1. Germline loops: CDR1 KGHSH, CDR2 LQKENI. The CDR3 runs 15 residues. J lost 2 bases, V lost 0 bases, and 3 bases had no gene match. DNA of the CDR3: TGTGCCAGCTCACCACCGAGGACAGGGCCCTACGAGCAGTACTTC. It yields the protein CASSPPRTGPYEQYF.